This TCR beta chain derives from a study of T cells after posttransplantation cyclophosphamide. Study observations and caveats: Donor-recipient repertoire similarity was low at 1-2 months, rising over year one. TRB clonality was highly associated with recipient CMV seropositivity and reactivation.

Germline V gene sequence: CDR1 LNHNV, CDR2 YYDKDF (reference sequence). The CDR3 has 14 residues. The germline V and J ends were trimmed by 1 base and 0 bases, with 6 bases remaining between them. TCRdb's table, derived via immunoSEQ multiplex PCR, lists solely in-frame clones and lacks some. This repertoire holds more than 30,000 clones, and none appear only once. In regard to this clone: Its antigen is unknown.

This clonotype was obtained from a girl aged 10-17 years in good health, CMV-negative, and a related stem cell transplant donor. This chain uses TRBV15 with TRBJ1-2; D is ambiguous. Sequencing input: PBMCs. The CDR3 loop is CATSRGSTNYGYTF. Here the CDR3 DNA reads TGTGCCACCAGCAGAGGTTCTACTAACTATGGCTACACCTTC. Combining the CDR3 with reference TRBV15 and TRBJ1-2 gives the whole variable domain DAMVIQNPRYQVTQFGKPVTLSCSQTLNHNVMYWYQQKSSQAPKLLFHYYDKDFNNEADTPDNFQSRRPNTSFCFLDIRSPGLGDTAMYLCATSRGSTNYGYTFGSGTRLTVV.